This entry concerns a single T cell receptor beta chain. The sample belongs to a study of blood T cell repertoires in COVID-19. About the research overall: Spain, Italy and the United States supplied samples that represented acute and convalescent COVID-19.

In the source study's methods: Estimated nucleated cell counts came from reference gene primer amplification. The assay was immunoSEQ multiplex PCR, and TCRdb's table has in-frame clones only and misses some. V and J calls and clone size are those listed in that table; D and trimming were worked out from the DNA. The profile shows about 210,000 clones, less than 90% of them singletons. Sequencing was done on a sample of peripheral blood. The clonotype was recovered from a man aged 65-85 years with acute or convalescent COVID-19.

CDR3 DNA: TGTGCCAGCTCGCAAGGGACAGACACCGGGGAGCTGTTTTTT. Its translation: CASSQGTDTGELFF. The V call is TRBV18, the J call TRBJ2-2; 7 bases match TRBD1. The CDR3 contains 14 residues. Unmatched junction bases numbered 4, after V lost 6 bases and J lost 3 bases. The germline V gene encodes CDR1 KGHSH and CDR2 LQKENI. The whole variable domain, remainder taken from reference TRBV18 and TRBJ2-2, is NAGVMQNPRHLVRRRGQEARLRCSPMKGHSHVYWYRQLPEEGLKFMVYLQKENIIDESGMPKERFSAEFPKEGPSILRIQQVVRGDSAAYFCASSQGTDTGELFFGEGSRLTVL.